These 18 T cell receptor beta chains came from one sample sequenced in a study of T cells in Graves' hyperthyroidism and ophthalmopathy. Amplified regions were TCR beta CDR3 sequences from RNA transcripts. HTBI primers drove first-round RT-PCR of the TCR CDR3. MiXCR, applied by TCRdb to the multiplex PCR reads, yields one record per CDR3 protein. The repertoire holds over 300,000 distinct CDR3 sequences, with around 14% as singletons. Sample: blood. Receptor source: a woman aged 60-75 years with Graves' hyperthyroidism.

This clonotype appeared many times. The chain joins TRBV12-3 or TRBV12-4 to TRBJ2-2; unclear D gene. The V and J ends lost 10 bases and 3 bases respectively, with 6 bases between them. CDR3 length equals 11 residues. The DNA of the CDR3 is TGTGCCAACCGGTACACCGGGGAGCTGTTTTTT. It translates to CANRYTGELFF.

Many counts were recorded for this clonotype. The V and J genes are TRBV28 and TRBJ2-1, with D possibly being TRBD2 (6 bases). This CDR3 has 14 residues. V gave up 4 bases and J gave up 3 bases, with 10 bases separating them. CDR1 is MDHEN and CDR2 is SYDVKM in the germline V gene. The DNA for the CDR3 is TGTGCCAGCAGTTCTCCGGGACTCTACAATGAGCAGTTCTTC. Translation: CASSSPGLYNEQFF.

This clonotype was observed many times. The CDR3 DNA reads TGTGCCAGCAGCGTAGGGTTAGCGGGAGGGATACAAGAGACCCAGTACTTC. It codes for CASSVGLAGGIQETQYF. The chain has TRBV9 and TRBJ2-5; 11 positions agree with TRBD2. Germline CDR1 and CDR2: SGDLS and YYNGEE. V trimming: 0 bases; J trimming: 2 bases; junction bases outside the gene matches: 6. The CDR3 is 17 amino acids.

This clonotype was seen many times. The gene calls are TRBV11-1 and TRBJ2-1; D is perhaps TRBD2 (7 bases). CDR3 size: 13 residues. Germline CDR1 SGHAT, CDR2 FQDESV (reference sequence). Between the trimmed V and J ends, which lost 7 bases and 4 bases, there was a span of 11 bases. CDR3 region: CASTGEGYNEQFF. DNA for the CDR3: TGTGCCAGCACAGGGGAGGGTTACAATGAGCAGTTCTTC. The whole variable domain, remainder taken from reference TRBV11-1 and TRBJ2-1, is EAEVAQSPRYKITEKSQAVAFWCDPISGHATLYWYRQILGQGPELLVQFQDESVVDDSQLPKDRFSAERLKGVDSTLKIQPAELGDSAMYLCASTGEGYNEQFFGPGTRLTVL.

Ten or more counts support this clonotype. The V gene is TRBV5-8, the J gene TRBJ1-4, with 7 bases matching TRBD1. This CDR3 has 16 residues. Germline loops: CDR1 SGHTS, CDR2 YDEGEE. With 4 bases clipped from V and 0 bases from J, the junction kept 6 bases outside the gene matches. The DNA for the CDR3 is TGTGCCAGCAGCCCCGGACAGGCTTCAACTAATGAAAAACTGTTTTTT. It yields the protein CASSPGQASTNEKLFF.

This clonotype was seen at least ten times. The J gene is TRBJ2-7, the V gene TRBV30; possibly TRBD1 or TRBD2 for D (5 bases each). Germline V gene sequence: CDR1 GTSNPN, CDR2 SVGIG (reference sequence). V shed 8 bases and J shed 4 bases, with 9 bases lying between them. The CDR3 has 10 residues. The CDR3 coding sequence is TGTGCCGCCTGGGGGTACGAGCAGTACTTC. It specifies CAAWGYEQYF.

This clonotype showed up many times. The V and J genes are TRBV11-2 and TRBJ2-3, with D unresolved. The CDR3 sequence is 12 residues long. Germline V gives CDR1 SGHAT, CDR2 FQNNGV. V lost 4 bases to trimming and J lost 7 bases, with 9 bases between them. The chain's CDR3 is CASSSTLYTQYF. For the CDR3, the DNA is TGTGCCAGCAGCTCCACCTTGTATACGCAGTATTTT.

This clonotype was found a few times. The V and J genes are TRBV4-2 and TRBJ2-3, with D tentatively TRBD1 (5 bases). The CDR3 spans 15 residues. V shed 3 bases and J shed 2 bases, with 12 bases lying between them. Looked up from germline, CDR1 is LGHNA and CDR2 is YNFKEQ. CDR3: CASSQAGGATDTQYF. The DNA for the CDR3 is TGTGCCAGCAGCCAGGCAGGTGGGGCCACAGATACGCAGTATTTT.

The chain recombines TRBV7-9 with TRBJ2-1; 14 bases map to TRBD2. Unmatched junction bases numbered 8, after V lost 2 bases and J lost 8 bases. Germline loops: CDR1 SEHNR, CDR2 FQNEAQ (reference sequence). There are 17 residues in the CDR3. This CDR3 is CASSLPGLAGVGDEQFF. CDR3 DNA: TGTGCCAGCAGCTTACCGGGACTAGCGGGAGTCGGCGATGAGCAGTTCTTC.

In its sample, this clonotype was seen many times. The V call is TRBV3-1, the J call TRBJ2-7; D call uncertain. The CDR3 runs 13 residues. Germline CDR1 reads LGHDT; CDR2 reads YNNKEL (reference sequence). V shed 2 bases and J shed 0 bases, with 5 bases lying between them. The CDR3 reads CASSQRRSYEQYF. The CDR3 region has the DNA TGTGCCAGCAGCCAAAGGCGCTCCTACGAGCAGTACTTC.

This clonotype was observed a handful of times. The chain links TRBV24-1 to TRBJ1-2; 11 bases line up with TRBD1. V lost 3 bases to trimming and J lost 5 bases; unmatched junction nucleotides: 7. CDR3 length equals 16 residues. Germline CDR1 KGHDR, CDR2 SFDVKD. CDR3 residues: CATSDGTGGNRYGYTF. DNA for the CDR3: TGTGCCACCAGTGATGGGACAGGGGGAAACAGATATGGCTACACCTTC.

The sample holds one count of this clonotype. The chain recombines TRBV5-6 with TRBJ2-5; TRBD2 matches 7 bases. Germline CDR1 SGHDT, CDR2 YYEEEE. V gave up 4 bases and J gave up 1 base; unmatched junction bases: 4. The CDR3 has 14 amino acids. This chain's CDR3 is CASSPGLVQETQYF. The CDR3 nucleotides read TGTGCCAGCAGCCCTGGACTAGTCCAAGAGACCCAGTACTTC.

The chain carries TRBV5-1 and TRBJ2-6; 7 nucleotides match TRBD2. V was pared by 4 bases and J by 4 bases, with 11 bases of the junction left unmatched. The CDR3 covers 17 residues. CDR1 SGHRS and CDR2 YFSETQ come from the germline V gene. The CDR3 nucleotides are TGCGCCAGCAGCCCCGGGGGGAGGCTTGGCGGGGCCAACGTCCTGACTTTC. Translated: CASSPGGRLGGANVLTF. Complete variable domain (other parts from reference TRBV5-1 and TRBJ2-6): KAGVTQTPRYLIKTRGQQVTLSCSPISGHRSVSWYQQTPGQGLQFLFEYFSETQRNKGNFPGRFSGRQFSNSRSEMNVSTLELGDSALYLCASSPGGRLGGANVLTFGAGSRLTVL.

The CDR3 sequence is CASSPGTSVRYEQYF. CDR3 sequence (DNA): TGTGCCAGCAGCCCCGGGACTAGCGTTCGCTACGAGCAGTACTTC. The genes are TRBV11-3 and TRBJ2-7; 10 positions match TRBD2. Germline trimming cut 5 bases from V and 3 bases from J; bases unmatched to any gene: 7. From germline, CDR1 is SGHNT and CDR2 YENEEA. The CDR3 is 15 residues long.

In this sample, this clonotype turned up many times. The chain links TRBV3-1 to TRBJ1-2; D uncertain. V dropped 1 base and J dropped 4 bases, with 13 bases sitting between them. Germline assignment: CDR1 LGHDT and CDR2 YNNKEL (reference sequence). CDR3 length equals 15 residues. For the CDR3, the DNA is TGTGCCAGCAGCCAAGGGCTGCGGGGATCCTATGGCTACACCTTC. Its translation is CASSQGLRGSYGYTF.

This clonotype appeared many times. The chain links TRBV4-2 to TRBJ2-7; D call uncertain. CDR3 length equals 13 residues. The V end was cut by 0 bases, the J end by 3 bases, with 6 bases between. The germline V gene has CDR1 LGHNA and CDR2 YNFKEQ. The CDR3 coding sequence is TGTGCCAGCAGCCAAGAGAGACTCTACGAGCAGTACTTC. The encoded protein is CASSQERLYEQYF.

This sequence joins TRBV16 and TRBJ1-2; D may be TRBD1 (5 bases). This CDR3 spans 16 amino acids. Trimming shortened V by 3 bases and J by 4 bases, and 18 bases separated the two germline ends. CDR1 and CDR2 (germline): KGHSY, FQNENV. In DNA form, the CDR3 reads TGTGCCAGCAGCCAGCTTCGCGGGGGGGATTTCTATGGCTACACCTTC. It translates to CASSQLRGGDFYGYTF.

V gene TRBV4-1 combines with J gene TRBJ2-3; no reliable D call. CDR1 and CDR2 from the germline V gene are MGHRA and YSYEKL. This CDR3 has 14 residues. The DNA of the CDR3 is TGCGCTCGCCCGCAAGGGCTCCCCACAGATACGCAGTATTTT. Its protein is CARPQGLPTDTQYF.